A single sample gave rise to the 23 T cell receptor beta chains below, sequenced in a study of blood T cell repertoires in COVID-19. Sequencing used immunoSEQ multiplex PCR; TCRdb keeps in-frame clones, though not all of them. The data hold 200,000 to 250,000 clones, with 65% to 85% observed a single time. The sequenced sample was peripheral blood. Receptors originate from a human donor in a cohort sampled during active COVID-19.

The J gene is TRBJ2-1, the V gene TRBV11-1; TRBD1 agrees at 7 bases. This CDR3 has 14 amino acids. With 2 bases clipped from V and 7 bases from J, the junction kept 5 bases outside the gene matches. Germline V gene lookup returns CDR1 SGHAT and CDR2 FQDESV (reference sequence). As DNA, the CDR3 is TGTGCCAGCAGCTTAATGCCAGGGGGAAATGAGCAGTTCTTC. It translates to CASSLMPGGNEQFF.

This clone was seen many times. CDR3 sequence reads: CASSNNRLGDSPLHF. In DNA, the CDR3 is TGTGCCAGCTCTAATAATCGGCTAGGAGACTCACCCCTCCACTTT. This rearrangement joins TRBV7-8 to TRBJ1-6; D remains unclear. V was cut by 8 bases and J by 10 bases, with 21 bases left in between. The CDR3 loop spans 15 amino acids. Germline V gives CDR1 SGHVS, CDR2 FQNEAQ.

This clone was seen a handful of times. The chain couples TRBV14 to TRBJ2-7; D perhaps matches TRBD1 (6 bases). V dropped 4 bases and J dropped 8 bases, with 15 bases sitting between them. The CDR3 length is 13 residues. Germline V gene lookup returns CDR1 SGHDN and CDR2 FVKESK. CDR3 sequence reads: CASSPNYRVQQYF. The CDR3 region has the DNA TGTGCCAGCAGCCCGAACTACAGGGTGCAGCAGTACTTC.

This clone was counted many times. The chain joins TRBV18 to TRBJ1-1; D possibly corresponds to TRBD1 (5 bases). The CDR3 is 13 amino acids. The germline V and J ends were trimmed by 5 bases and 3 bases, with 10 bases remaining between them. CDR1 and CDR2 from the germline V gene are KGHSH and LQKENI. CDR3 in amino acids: CASSKDTDTEAFF. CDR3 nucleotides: TGTGCCAGCTCAAAGGACACCGACACTGAAGCTTTCTTT.

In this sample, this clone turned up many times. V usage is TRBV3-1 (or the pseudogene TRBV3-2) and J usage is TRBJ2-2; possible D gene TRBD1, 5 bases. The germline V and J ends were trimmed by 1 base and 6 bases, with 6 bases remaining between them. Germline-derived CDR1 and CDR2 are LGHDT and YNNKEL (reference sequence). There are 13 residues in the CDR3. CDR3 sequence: CASSQGQSGELFF. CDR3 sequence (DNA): TGTGCCAGCAGCCAAGGACAGTCCGGGGAGCTGTTTTTT.

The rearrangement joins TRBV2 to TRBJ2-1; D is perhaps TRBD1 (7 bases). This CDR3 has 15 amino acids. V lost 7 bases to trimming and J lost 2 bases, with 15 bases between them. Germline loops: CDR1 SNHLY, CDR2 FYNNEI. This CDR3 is CASILQGRTYNEQFF. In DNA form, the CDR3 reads TGTGCCAGCATATTACAGGGGAGGACCTACAATGAGCAGTTCTTC.

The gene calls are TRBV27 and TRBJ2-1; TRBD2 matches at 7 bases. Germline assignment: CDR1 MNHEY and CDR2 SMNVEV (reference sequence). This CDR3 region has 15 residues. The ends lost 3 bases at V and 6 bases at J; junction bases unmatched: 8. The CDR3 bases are TGTGCCAGCAGTTTCCGATTTAGCGGGCCCAATGAGCAGTTCTTC. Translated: CASSFRFSGPNEQFF.

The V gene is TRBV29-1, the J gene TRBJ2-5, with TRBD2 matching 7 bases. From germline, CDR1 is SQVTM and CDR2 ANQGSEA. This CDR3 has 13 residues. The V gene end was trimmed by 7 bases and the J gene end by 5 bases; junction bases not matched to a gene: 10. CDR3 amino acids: CSARGEGMETQYF. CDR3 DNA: TGCAGCGCTAGAGGGGAGGGCATGGAGACCCAGTACTTC.

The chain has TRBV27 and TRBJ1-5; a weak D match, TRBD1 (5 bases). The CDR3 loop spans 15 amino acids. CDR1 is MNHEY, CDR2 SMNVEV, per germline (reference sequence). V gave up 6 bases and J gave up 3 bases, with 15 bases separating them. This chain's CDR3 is CASSRIDRPNQPQHF. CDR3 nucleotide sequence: TGTGCCAGCAGCCGTATAGACAGACCCAATCAGCCCCAGCATTTT.

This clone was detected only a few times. This CDR3 reads CASSRRGNYGYTF. The CDR3 nucleotides read TGTGCCAGCAGCCGCCGGGGAAACTATGGCTACACCTTC. The chain has TRBV3-1 (or the pseudogene TRBV3-2) and TRBJ1-2; D unresolved. Germline V gene sequence: CDR1 LGHDT, CDR2 YNNKEL (reference sequence). The CDR3 totals 13 residues. V lost 4 bases to trimming and J lost 2 bases, with 8 bases between them.

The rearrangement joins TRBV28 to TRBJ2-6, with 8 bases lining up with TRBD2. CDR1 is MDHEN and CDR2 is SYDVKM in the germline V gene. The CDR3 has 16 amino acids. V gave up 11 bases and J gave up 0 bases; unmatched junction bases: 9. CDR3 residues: CAVPGGRSSGANVLTF. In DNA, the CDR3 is TGTGCCGTGCCGGGGGGGCGCAGCTCTGGGGCCAACGTCCTGACTTTC.

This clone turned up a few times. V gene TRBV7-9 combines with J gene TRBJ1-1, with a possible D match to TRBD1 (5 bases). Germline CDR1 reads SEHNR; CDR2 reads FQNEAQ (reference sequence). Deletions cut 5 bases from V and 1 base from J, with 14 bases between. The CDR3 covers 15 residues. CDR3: CASSPPVRANTEAFF. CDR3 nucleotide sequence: TGTGCCAGCAGCCCCCCCGTCAGGGCGAACACTGAAGCTTTCTTT.

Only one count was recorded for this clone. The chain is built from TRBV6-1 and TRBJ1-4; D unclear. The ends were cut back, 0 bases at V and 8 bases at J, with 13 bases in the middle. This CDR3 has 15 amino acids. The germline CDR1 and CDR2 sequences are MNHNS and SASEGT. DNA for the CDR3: TGTGCCAGCAGTGAAGCGCGGGAGGGTGGCGAAAAACTGTTTTTT. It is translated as CASSEAREGGEKLFF.

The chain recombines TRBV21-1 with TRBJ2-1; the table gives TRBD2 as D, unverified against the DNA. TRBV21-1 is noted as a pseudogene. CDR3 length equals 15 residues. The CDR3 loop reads CASSKLWTLNNEQFF. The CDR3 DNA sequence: TGTGCCAGCAGCAAACTGTGGACTCTCAACAATGAGCAGTTCTTC.

The CDR3 DNA sequence: TGTGCCAGCAGTACACAGGGGGCAGCGACCGGGGAGCTGTTTTTT. Translated: CASSTQGAATGELFF. The chain carries TRBV2 and TRBJ2-2; 9 bases match TRBD1. This CDR3 contains 15 residues. V lost 5 bases and J lost 5; bases outside the gene matches: 6. Germline CDR1 is SNHLY and CDR2 is FYNNEI.

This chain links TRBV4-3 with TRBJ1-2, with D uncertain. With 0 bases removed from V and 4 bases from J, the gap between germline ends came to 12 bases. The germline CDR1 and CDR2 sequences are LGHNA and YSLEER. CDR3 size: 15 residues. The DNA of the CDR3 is TGCGCCAGCAGCCAAGATGCCGGGGTCGCCTATGGCTACACCTTC. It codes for CASSQDAGVAYGYTF.

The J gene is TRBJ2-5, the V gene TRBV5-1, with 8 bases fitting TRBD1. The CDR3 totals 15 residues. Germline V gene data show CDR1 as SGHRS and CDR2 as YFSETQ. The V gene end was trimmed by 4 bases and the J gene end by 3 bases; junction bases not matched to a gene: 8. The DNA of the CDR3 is TGCGCCAGCAGCCCCGAACCGGGACAGGAAGAGACCCAGTACTTC. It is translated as CASSPEPGQEETQYF.

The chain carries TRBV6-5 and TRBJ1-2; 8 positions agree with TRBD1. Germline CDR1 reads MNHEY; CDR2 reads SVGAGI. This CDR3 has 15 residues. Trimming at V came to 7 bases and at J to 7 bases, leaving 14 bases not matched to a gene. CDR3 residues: CASTLWMDRVGGYTF. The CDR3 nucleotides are TGTGCCAGCACCCTCTGGATGGACAGGGTTGGTGGCTACACCTTC.

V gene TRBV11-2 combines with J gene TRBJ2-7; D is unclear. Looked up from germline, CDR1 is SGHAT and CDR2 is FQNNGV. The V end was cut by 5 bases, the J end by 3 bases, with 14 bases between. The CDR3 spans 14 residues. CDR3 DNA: TGTGCCAGCAGCCCACTCGACTCTTACTACGAGCAGTACTTC. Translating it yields CASSPLDSYYEQYF.

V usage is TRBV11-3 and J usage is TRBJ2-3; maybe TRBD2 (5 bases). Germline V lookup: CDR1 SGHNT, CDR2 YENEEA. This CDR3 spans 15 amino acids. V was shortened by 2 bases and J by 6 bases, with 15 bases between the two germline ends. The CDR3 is CASSLISRGRDTQYF. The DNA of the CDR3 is TGTGCCAGCAGCTTAATCTCCCGGGGAAGGGATACGCAGTATTTT.

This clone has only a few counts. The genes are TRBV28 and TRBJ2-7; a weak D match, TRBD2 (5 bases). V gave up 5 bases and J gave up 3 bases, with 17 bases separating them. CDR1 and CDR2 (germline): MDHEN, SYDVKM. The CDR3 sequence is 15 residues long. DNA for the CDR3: TGTGCCAGCAGTGGACGGGCCACCGGACTCTACGAGCAGTACTTC. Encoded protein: CASSGRATGLYEQYF. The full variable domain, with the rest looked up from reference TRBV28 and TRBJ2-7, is DVKVTQSSRYLVKRTGEKVFLECVQDMDHENMFWYRQDPGLGLRLIYFSYDVKMKEKGDIPEGYSVSREKKERFSLILESASTNQTSMYLCASSGRATGLYEQYFGPGTRLTVT.

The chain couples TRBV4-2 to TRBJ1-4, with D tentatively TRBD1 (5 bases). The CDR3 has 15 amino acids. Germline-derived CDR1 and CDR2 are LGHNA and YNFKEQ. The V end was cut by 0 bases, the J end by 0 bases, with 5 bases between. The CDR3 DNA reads TGTGCCAGCAGCCAAGAACAGGCAACTAATGAAAAACTGTTTTTT. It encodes CASSQEQATNEKLFF.

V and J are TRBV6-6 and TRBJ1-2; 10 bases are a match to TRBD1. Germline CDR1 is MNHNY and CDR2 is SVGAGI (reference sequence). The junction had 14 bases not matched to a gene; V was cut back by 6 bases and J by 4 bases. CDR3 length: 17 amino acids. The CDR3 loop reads CASRRTGTGESGYGYTF. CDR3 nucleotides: TGTGCCAGCAGACGAACCGGGACAGGGGAAAGCGGCTATGGCTACACCTTC.